The 25 T cell receptor beta chains below were found in one sample sequenced in a study of T cells in women clearing cervical HPV infection. Measured with immunoSEQ multiplex PCR; TCRdb has only the in-frame clones, and not every one. The sample data list 30,000 to 35,000 clones. Input material: blood buffy coat. These receptors originate from a woman between 18 and 70 years old with a cervical HPV16 infection that either progressed to CIN3+ or cleared (not recorded which).

A note on this clone: Read coverage stops 3 residues before the CDR3 terminus; the germline J gene supplies the remainder. The chain is built from TRBV20-1 and TRBJ1-5, with a tentative D call TRBD1 (5 bases). CDR3 length equals 12 residues. Trimming cost V 6 bases and J 7 bases, with 13 bases left between them. Germline V gene data show CDR1 as DFQATT and CDR2 as SNEGSKA (reference sequence). CDR3 DNA, as far as it was read: TGCAGTGCCTCCCGTGGGGCCCAGCCC. Translating it yields CSASRGAQP. The whole CDR3 sequence is CSASRGAQPQHF.

A remark on this clone: The read terminates 3 residues ahead of where the CDR3 ends, so the germline J gene completes it. V is TRBV29-1 and J is TRBJ2-3, with D unresolved. The V and J ends lost 1 base and 4 bases respectively, with 9 bases between them. The CDR3 is 13 amino acids. Germline CDR1 reads SQVTM; CDR2 reads ANQGSEA. CDR3 DNA, as far as it was read: TGCAGCGTTGAAGCTAGACTCTCAGATACG. Translated, it gives CSVEARLSDT. The CDR3, in full, reads CSVEARLSDTQYF.

As for this clone: The read is 3 residues too short to cover the CDR3 end, so that end is filled in from the germline J gene. This chain joins TRBV5-1 and TRBJ2-6, with D perhaps matching TRBD1 (6 bases). The ends were cut back, 1 base at V and 2 bases at J, with 13 bases in the middle. Germline loops: CDR1 SGHRS, CDR2 YFSETQ. CDR3 size: 17 residues. CDR3 DNA, as far as it was read: TGCGCCAGCAGCTTGTTAGGGGGTAGGGCTGGGGCCAACGTC. Translation gives CASSLLGGRAGANV. The whole CDR3 sequence reads CASSLLGGRAGANVLTF.

A remark on this clone: The CDR3 end is not reached by the read, which stops 3 residues before it; the germline J gene fills it in. The J gene is TRBJ2-3, the V gene TRBV5-1; TRBD1 matches 7 bases. CDR3 length equals 15 residues. With 4 bases clipped from V and 8 bases from J, the junction kept 13 bases outside the gene matches. Germline V CDR1 and CDR2: SGHRS, YFSETQ. This CDR3 reads CASSPGTDLWGTQYF. CDR3 DNA (partial): TGCGCCAGCAGCCCGGGGACAGATCTCTGGGGTACG.

As regards this clone: The read ends 3 residues shy of where the CDR3 ends; the end is completed using the germline J gene. This chain uses TRBV11-3 with TRBJ2-4, with a tentative D call TRBD1 (5 bases). The V and J ends lost 4 bases and 7 bases respectively, with 8 bases between them. The CDR3 spans 12 residues. Per the germline V gene, CDR1 is SGHNT and CDR2 is YENEEA. The part of the CDR3 DNA that was read is TGTGCCAGCAGCTCAGGGATGAACATT. This translates into CASSSGMNI. The CDR3 in its entirety is CASSSGMNIQYF.

Details on this clone: The read comes to an end 3 residues before the CDR3 does, leaving the germline J gene to fill in the end. The V and J genes are TRBV11-2 and TRBJ1-2, with 8 bases lining up with TRBD1. This CDR3 comprises 14 residues. The V gene's germline CDR1 is SGHAT and CDR2 FQNNGV. CDR3 protein: CASSSKTGVLDYTF. The sequenced CDR3 bases are TGTGCCAGCAGCTCGAAGACAGGGGTACTCGAC.

Regarding this clone: The CDR3 end falls 3 residues outside the read, so it is completed with the germline J gene. V and J are TRBV2 and TRBJ2-5; the D is unclear. CDR3 length equals 14 residues. Per the germline V gene, CDR1 is SNHLY and CDR2 is FYNNEI. CDR3 DNA, as far as it was read: TGTGCCAGCAGTGAAGCGCGAGAGCCTTCAACC. It yields the protein CASSEAREPST. The full-length CDR3 reads as CASSEAREPSTQYF.

A word on this clone: The missing CDR3 end, 3 residues past where the read stops, is filled in from the germline J gene. The gene calls are TRBV27 and TRBJ2-3, with no clear D. In germline, CDR1 is MNHEY, CDR2 SMNVEV (reference sequence). This CDR3 has 11 residues. CDR3 protein: CASSSGATQYF. The sequenced CDR3 bases are TGTGCCAGCAGTTCAGGCGCGACG.

Note on this clone: The read comes to an end 3 residues before the CDR3 does, leaving the germline J gene to fill in the end. The rearrangement uses TRBV20-1 and TRBJ2-3; D might be TRBD1 (6 bases). Germline V gives CDR1 DFQATT, CDR2 SNEGSKA (reference sequence). This CDR3 spans 13 amino acids. CDR3 sequence: CSATRTVQETQYF. The part of the CDR3 DNA that was read is TGCAGTGCAACGAGGACAGTCCAAGAGACG.

Comments on this clone: The read comes to an end 3 residues before the CDR3 does, leaving the germline J gene to fill in the end. This chain uses TRBV5-1 with TRBJ2-7; TRBD1 matches at 7 bases. Germline CDR1 reads SGHRS; CDR2 reads YFSETQ. The V gene end was trimmed by 4 bases and the J gene end by 0 bases; junction bases not matched to a gene: 10. This CDR3 region has 16 residues. The CDR3 DNA, read in part, is TGCGCCAGCAGCCAGGAAAGACAGGGCATCTCCTACGAG. Its translation is CASSQERQGISYE. The full CDR3 sequence reads CASSQERQGISYEQYF.

In regard to this clone: Coverage ceases 3 residues before the CDR3 finishes, and the germline J gene fills in the end. The rearrangement links TRBV7-9 to TRBJ1-2, with unresolved D. In germline, CDR1 is SEHNR, CDR2 FQNEAQ (reference sequence). V dropped 6 bases and J dropped 6 bases, with 11 bases sitting between them. This CDR3 spans 12 amino acids. The CDR3 bases that were read are TGTGCCAGCAGATTCACAGAGGATGGC. This translates into CASRFTEDG. The CDR3 in full is CASRFTEDGYTF.

A word on this clone: An end of the junction differs from the germline gene, which may be a read error. From the germline J gene comes the end of the CDR3, since the read stops 3 residues before it. The V gene is TRBV19, the J gene TRBJ1-2; D gene ambiguous. CDR1 is LNHDA and CDR2 is SQIVND in the germline V gene (reference sequence). The CDR3 runs to 15 residues. This CDR3 reads CASSSRTSGRYDYTF. CDR3 DNA, as far as it was read: TGTGCCAGTAGTTCCCGGACTAGCGGGAGGTATGAC. Full variable domain (outside the CDR3, taken from reference TRBV19 and TRBJ1-2): DGGITQSPKYLFRKEGQNVTLSCEQNLNHDAMYWYRQDPGQGLRLIYYSQIVNDFQKGDIAEGYSVSREKKESFPLTVTSAQKNPTAFYLCASSSRTSGRYDYTFGSGTRLTVV.

To note about this clone: One end of the junction is discordant with germline, which a read error may explain. CDR3 amino acids: CASSPSGNYVYTF. The CDR3 bases that were read are TGTGCCAGCTCACCATCAGGGAACTATGTC. The gene calls are TRBV18 and TRBJ1-2; a weak D match, TRBD1 (5 bases). The read comes to an end 3 residues before the CDR3 does, leaving the germline J gene to fill in the end. This CDR3 is built from 13 residues. Germline V gene sequence: CDR1 KGHSH, CDR2 LQKENI.

Turning to this clone: The read falls 3 residues short of the CDR3 end, and the missing part is taken from the germline J gene. The chain is built from TRBV18 and TRBJ2-2, with D unclear. Trimming pared 3 bases from V and 5 bases from J, leaving 10 bases between. Germline assignment: CDR1 KGHSH and CDR2 LQKENI. The CDR3 loop spans 14 amino acids. Partial CDR3 DNA: TGTGCCAGCTCACCGGCTGTGGTTACCGGGGAG. Protein: CASSPAVVTGE. In full, the CDR3 is CASSPAVVTGELFF.

Notes on this clone: The read finishes 3 residues shy of the CDR3 end, and the germline J gene is used to complete it. The rearrangement links TRBV20-1 to TRBJ1-4; unclear D gene. The CDR3 sequence is 12 residues long. Germline lookup yields CDR1 DFQATT and CDR2 SNEGSKA (reference sequence). With 6 bases removed from V and 8 bases from J, the gap between germline ends came to 13 bases. The CDR3 bases that were read are TGCAGTGCCCCCGCGGGAGCCGAAAAA. Its translation: CSAPAGAEK. In full, the CDR3 is CSAPAGAEKLFF.

On this clone: Other DNA sequences in this sample translate to the same CDR3. The chain's CDR3 is CASSPPSGYGQYF. The sequenced part of the CDR3 DNA is TGTGCCAGCTCACCGCCGTCGGGTTATGGT. The chain joins TRBV18 to TRBJ2-4; D call uncertain. The CDR3 end is not reached by the read, which stops 3 residues before it; the germline J gene fills it in. Germline CDR1 reads KGHSH; CDR2 reads LQKENI. The CDR3 consists of 13 residues.

With regard to this clone: The DNA ends 3 residues before the CDR3 does, and the rest of the CDR3 is filled in from the germline J gene. The V and J genes are TRBV18 and TRBJ2-7, with 8 bases matching TRBD2. Looked up from germline, CDR1 is KGHSH and CDR2 is LQKENI. The CDR3 sequence is 16 residues long. The junction had 8 bases not matched to a gene; V was cut back by 0 bases and J by 4 bases. The CDR3 bases that were read are TGTGCCAGCTCACCACCGAAATCCGGGGGGGCTTACGAG. Amino acid sequence: CASSPPKSGGAYE. In full, the CDR3 is CASSPPKSGGAYEQYF.

As concerns this clone: The sequence runs out 3 residues before the end of the CDR3; the remainder is reconstructed from the germline J gene. The chain combines TRBV7-9 with TRBJ2-3; 7 nucleotides match TRBD2. The V gene end was trimmed by 3 bases and the J gene end by 1 base; junction bases not matched to a gene: 1. The germline V gene has CDR1 SEHNR and CDR2 FQNEAQ (reference sequence). CDR3 length: 14 amino acids. CDR3 region: CASSFLAGTDTQYF. The DNA read from the CDR3 is TGTGCCAGCAGCTTCCTAGCGGGCACAGATACG. Variable domain in full (rest from reference TRBV7-9 and TRBJ2-3): DTGVSQNPRHKITKRGQNVTFRCDPISEHNRLYWYRQTLGQGPEFLTYFQNEAQLEKSRLLSDRFSAERPKGSFSTLEIQRTEQGDSAMYLCASSFLAGTDTQYFGPGTRLTVL.

About this clone itself: The read stops 3 residues short of the end of the CDR3; the missing end is completed from the germline J gene. The rearrangement links TRBV20-1 to TRBJ2-3; possible D gene TRBD1, 6 bases. The CDR3 loop spans 12 amino acids. Germline V gene sequence: CDR1 DFQATT, CDR2 SNEGSKA (reference sequence). V shed 6 bases and J shed 6 bases, with 13 bases lying between them. The part of the CDR3 DNA that was read is TGCAGTGCCCTGAGGGGGTGGGATACG. The encoded protein is CSALRGWDT. From start to end, the CDR3 is CSALRGWDTQYF.

A note on this clone: Coverage ceases 3 residues before the CDR3 finishes, and the germline J gene fills in the end. The V gene is TRBV5-1, the J gene TRBJ2-7, with D perhaps TRBD1 (6 bases). The CDR3 totals 12 residues. CDR1 is SGHRS and CDR2 is YFSETQ in the germline V gene. With 4 bases removed from V and 3 bases from J, the gap between germline ends came to 8 bases. The covered CDR3 bases are TGCGCCAGCAGCGTACAGGGCTACGAG. Amino acids: CASSVQGYE. The whole CDR3 sequence reads CASSVQGYEQYF.

Comments on this clone: One end of the junction is discordant with germline, which a read error may explain. Other nucleotide sequences in the sample specify the same CDR3. Here the CDR3 reads CASSLEQGITEAFF. Incomplete CDR3 DNA: TGTGCCAGTAGCTTAGAACAGGGAATCACTGAA. The chain carries TRBV7-9 and TRBJ1-1; the D gene is possibly TRBD1 (6 bases). The observed sequence ends 3 residues before the CDR3 terminus, with the missing tail filled in from the germline J gene. Germline V gene sequence: CDR1 SEHNR, CDR2 FQNEAQ (reference sequence). The CDR3 runs to 14 residues.

Worth noting for this clone: Coverage ceases 3 residues before the CDR3 finishes, and the germline J gene fills in the end. The chain couples TRBV30 to TRBJ2-7, with TRBD1 as a possible D gene (6 bases). The CDR3 extends over 16 amino acids. V dropped 5 bases and J dropped 4 bases, with 24 bases sitting between them. Per germline, CDR1 GTSNPN and CDR2 SVGIG (reference sequence). The CDR3 reads CAWGAVRDKGSYEQYF. The sequenced CDR3 bases are TGTGCCTGGGGAGCGGTTAGGGACAAGGGGAGTTACGAG.

With regard to this clone: The CDR3 end is not reached by the read, which stops 3 residues before it; the germline J gene fills it in. The genes are TRBV20-1 and TRBJ1-2, with no clear D. Trimming took 6 bases from V and 4 from J, leaving 9 bases between them. The CDR3 consists of 11 residues. Germline CDR1 reads DFQATT; CDR2 reads SNEGSKA (reference sequence). The covered CDR3 bases are TGCAGTGCCAGAATCGGCTATGGC. It translates to CSARIGYG. The full-length CDR3 reads as CSARIGYGYTF.

Note on this clone: The CDR3 extends 3 residues past the end of the read, so its final part is completed from the germline J gene. This chain links TRBV29-1 with TRBJ2-1; possibly TRBD1 for D (6 bases). CDR1 is SQVTM, CDR2 ANQGSEA, per germline. Trimming shortened V by 6 bases and J by 4 bases, and 16 bases separated the two germline ends. This CDR3 has 14 amino acids. Partial CDR3 DNA: TGCAGCGTGATCACCGGGACAACTTACAATGAG. This codes for CSVITGTTYNE. The CDR3 reads in full as CSVITGTTYNEQFF.

Worth noting for this clone: The read ends 3 residues early relative to the CDR3; the germline J gene fills the gap. V is TRBV5-1 and J is TRBJ1-6; 7 positions match TRBD1. Germline V gene lookup returns CDR1 SGHRS and CDR2 YFSETQ. Germline trimming cut 0 bases from V and 9 bases from J; bases unmatched to any gene: 3. The CDR3 totals 14 residues. CDR3: CASSLEGTVSPLHF. Partial CDR3 DNA: TGCGCCAGCAGCTTGGAGGGGACAGTTTCACCC.